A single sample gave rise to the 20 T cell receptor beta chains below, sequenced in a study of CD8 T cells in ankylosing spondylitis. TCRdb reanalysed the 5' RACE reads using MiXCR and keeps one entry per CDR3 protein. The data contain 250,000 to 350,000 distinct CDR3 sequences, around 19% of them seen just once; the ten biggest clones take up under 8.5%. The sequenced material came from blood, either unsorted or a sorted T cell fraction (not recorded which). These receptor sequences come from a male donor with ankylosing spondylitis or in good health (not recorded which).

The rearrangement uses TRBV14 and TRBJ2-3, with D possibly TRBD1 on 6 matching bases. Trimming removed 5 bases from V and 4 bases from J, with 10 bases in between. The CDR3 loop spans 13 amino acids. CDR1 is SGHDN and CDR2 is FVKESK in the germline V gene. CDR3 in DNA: TGTGCCAGCAGCGCACAGGGTGCAGATACGCAGTATTTT. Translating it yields CASSAQGADTQYF.

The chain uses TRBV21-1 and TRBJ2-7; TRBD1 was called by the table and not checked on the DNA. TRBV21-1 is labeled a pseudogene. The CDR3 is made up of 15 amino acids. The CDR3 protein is CASSKVGQSSYEQYV. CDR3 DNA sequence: TGTGCCAGCAGCAAAGTGGGGCAGTCCTCCTACGAGCAGTACGTC.

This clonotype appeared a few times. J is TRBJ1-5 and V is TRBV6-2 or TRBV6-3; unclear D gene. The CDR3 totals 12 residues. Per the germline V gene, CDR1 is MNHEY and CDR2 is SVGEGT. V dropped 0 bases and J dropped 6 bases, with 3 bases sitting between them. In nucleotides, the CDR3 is TGTGCCAGCAGTTACTCGGGTCAGCCCCAGCATTTT. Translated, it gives CASSYSGQPQHF.

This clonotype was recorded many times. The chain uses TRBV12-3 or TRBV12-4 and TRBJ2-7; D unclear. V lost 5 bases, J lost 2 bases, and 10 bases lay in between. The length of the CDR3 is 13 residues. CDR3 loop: CASSLGPTYEQYV. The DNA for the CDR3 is TGTGCCAGCAGTCTCGGACCGACCTACGAGCAGTACGTC.

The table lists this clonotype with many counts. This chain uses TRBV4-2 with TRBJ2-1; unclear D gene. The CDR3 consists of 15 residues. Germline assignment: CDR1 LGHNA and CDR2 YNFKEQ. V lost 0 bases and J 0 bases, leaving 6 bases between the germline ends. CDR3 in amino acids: CASSQDHNSYNEQFF. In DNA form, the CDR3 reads TGTGCCAGCAGCCAAGACCACAACTCCTACAATGAGCAGTTCTTC.

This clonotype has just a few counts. CDR3 nucleotides: TGTGCCAGCAGTTTGGGGACAGAAGAAAAACTGTTTTTT. It codes for CASSLGTEEKLFF. This chain uses TRBV12-3 or TRBV12-4 with TRBJ1-4; 7 nucleotides agree with TRBD1. V dropped 3 bases and J dropped 8; count of bases not matched to a gene: 3. The CDR3 covers 13 residues.

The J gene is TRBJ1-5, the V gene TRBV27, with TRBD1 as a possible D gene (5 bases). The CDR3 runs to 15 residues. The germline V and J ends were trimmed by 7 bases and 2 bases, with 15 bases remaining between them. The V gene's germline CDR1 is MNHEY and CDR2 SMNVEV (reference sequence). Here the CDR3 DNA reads TGTGCCAGCACCCCGATAGGGGAGGGCAATCAGCCCCAGCATTTT. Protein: CASTPIGEGNQPQHF.

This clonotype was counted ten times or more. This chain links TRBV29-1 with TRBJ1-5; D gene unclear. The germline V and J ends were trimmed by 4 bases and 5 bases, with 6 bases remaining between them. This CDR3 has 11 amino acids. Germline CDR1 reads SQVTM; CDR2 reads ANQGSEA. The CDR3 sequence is CSVGDDQPQHF. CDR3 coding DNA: TGCAGCGTTGGTGACGATCAGCCCCAGCATTTT. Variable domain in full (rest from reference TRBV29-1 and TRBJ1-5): SAVISQKPSRDICQRGTSLTIQCQVDSQVTMMFWYRQQPGQSLTLIATANQGSEATYESGFVIDKFPISRPNLTFSTLTVSNMSPEDSSIYLCSVGDDQPQHFGDGTRLSIL.

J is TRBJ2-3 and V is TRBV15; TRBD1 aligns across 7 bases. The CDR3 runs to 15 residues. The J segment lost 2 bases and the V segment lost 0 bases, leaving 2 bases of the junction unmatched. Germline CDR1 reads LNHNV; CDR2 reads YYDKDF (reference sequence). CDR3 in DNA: TGTGCCACCAGCAGAGAGGGACAGTCCACAGATACGCAGTATTTT. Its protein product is CATSREGQSTDTQYF.

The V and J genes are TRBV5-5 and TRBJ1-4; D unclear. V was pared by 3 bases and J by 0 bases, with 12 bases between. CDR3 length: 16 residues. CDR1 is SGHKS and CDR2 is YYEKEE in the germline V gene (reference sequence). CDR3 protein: CASSYGGLATNEKLFF. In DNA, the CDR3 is TGTGCCAGCAGCTACGGAGGCCTTGCAACTAATGAAAAACTGTTTTTT.

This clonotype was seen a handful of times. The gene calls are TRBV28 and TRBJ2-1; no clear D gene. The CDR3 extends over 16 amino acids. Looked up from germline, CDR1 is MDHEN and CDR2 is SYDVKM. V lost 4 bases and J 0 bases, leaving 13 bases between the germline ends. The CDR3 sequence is CASSSLGWGSYNEQFF. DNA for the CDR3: TGTGCCAGCAGTTCCTTAGGGTGGGGCTCCTACAATGAGCAGTTCTTC.

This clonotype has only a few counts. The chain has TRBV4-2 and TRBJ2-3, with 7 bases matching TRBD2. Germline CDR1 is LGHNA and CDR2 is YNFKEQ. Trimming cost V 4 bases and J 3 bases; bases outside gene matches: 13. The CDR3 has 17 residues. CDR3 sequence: CASSLLAGERRTDTQYF. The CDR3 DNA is TGTGCCAGCAGCCTACTGGCGGGAGAGAGGAGGACAGATACGCAGTATTTT.

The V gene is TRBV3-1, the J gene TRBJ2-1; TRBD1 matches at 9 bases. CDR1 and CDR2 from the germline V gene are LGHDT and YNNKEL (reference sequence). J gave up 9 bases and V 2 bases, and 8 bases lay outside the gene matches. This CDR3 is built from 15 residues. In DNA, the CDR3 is TGTGCCAGCAGCCAACCGGGACAGGGTTTTGGTGAGCAGTTCTTC. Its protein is CASSQPGQGFGEQFF.

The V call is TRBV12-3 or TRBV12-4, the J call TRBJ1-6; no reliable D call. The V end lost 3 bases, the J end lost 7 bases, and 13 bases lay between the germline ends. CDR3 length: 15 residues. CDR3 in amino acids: CASSFSPETNSPLHF. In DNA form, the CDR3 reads TGTGCCAGCAGTTTTTCTCCAGAGACCAATTCACCCCTCCACTTT.

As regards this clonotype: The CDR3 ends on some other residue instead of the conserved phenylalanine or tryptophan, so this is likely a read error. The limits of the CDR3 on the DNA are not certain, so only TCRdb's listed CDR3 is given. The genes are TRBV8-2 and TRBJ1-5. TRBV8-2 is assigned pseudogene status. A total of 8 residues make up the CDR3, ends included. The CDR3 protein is CGSYRFLG.

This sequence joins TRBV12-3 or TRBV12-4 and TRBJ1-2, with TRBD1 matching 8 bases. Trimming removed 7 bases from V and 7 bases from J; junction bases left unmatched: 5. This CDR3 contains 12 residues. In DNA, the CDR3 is TGTGCCAGCAACACAGGGGGAGTTGGCTACACCTTC. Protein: CASNTGGVGYTF.

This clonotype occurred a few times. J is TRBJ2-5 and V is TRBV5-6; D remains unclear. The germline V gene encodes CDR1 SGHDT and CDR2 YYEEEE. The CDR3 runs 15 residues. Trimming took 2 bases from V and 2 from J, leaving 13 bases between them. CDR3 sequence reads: CASSFGSTEQETQYF. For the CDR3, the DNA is TGTGCCAGCAGCTTTGGTAGCACCGAGCAAGAGACCCAGTACTTC.

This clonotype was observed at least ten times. Here the CDR3 reads CASSPTGVNTEAFF. The CDR3 bases are TGTGCCAGCTCACCAACTGGTGTGAACACTGAAGCTTTCTTT. The chain links TRBV18 to TRBJ1-1; D is unresolved. Per the germline V gene, CDR1 is KGHSH and CDR2 is LQKENI. The CDR3 spans 14 residues. V was cut by 2 bases and J by 0 bases, with 7 bases left in between.

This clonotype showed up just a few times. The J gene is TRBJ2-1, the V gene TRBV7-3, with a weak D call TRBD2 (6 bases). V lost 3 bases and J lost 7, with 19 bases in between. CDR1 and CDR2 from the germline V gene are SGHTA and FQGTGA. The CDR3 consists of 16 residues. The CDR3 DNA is TGTGCCAGCAGCTTGACGACTAGTGGTATTAGAAATGAGCAGTTCTTC. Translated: CASSLTTSGIRNEQFF.

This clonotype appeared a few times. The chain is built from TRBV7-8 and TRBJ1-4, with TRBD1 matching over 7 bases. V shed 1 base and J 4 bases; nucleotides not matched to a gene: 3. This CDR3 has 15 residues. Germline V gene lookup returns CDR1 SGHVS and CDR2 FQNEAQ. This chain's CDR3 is CASSLEQGFNEKLFF. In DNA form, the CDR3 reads TGTGCCAGCAGCTTAGAACAGGGGTTTAATGAAAAACTGTTTTTT.